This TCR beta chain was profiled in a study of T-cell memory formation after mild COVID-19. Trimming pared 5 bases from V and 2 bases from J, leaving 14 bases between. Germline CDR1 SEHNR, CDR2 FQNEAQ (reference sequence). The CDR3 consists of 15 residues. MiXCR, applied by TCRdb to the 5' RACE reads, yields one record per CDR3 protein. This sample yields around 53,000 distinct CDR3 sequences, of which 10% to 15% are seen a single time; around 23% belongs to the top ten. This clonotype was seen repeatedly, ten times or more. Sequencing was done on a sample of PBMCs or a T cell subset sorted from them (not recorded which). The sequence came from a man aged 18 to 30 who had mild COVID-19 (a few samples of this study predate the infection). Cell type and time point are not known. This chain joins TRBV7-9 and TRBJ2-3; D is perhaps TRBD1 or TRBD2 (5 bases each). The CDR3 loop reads CASSPRGSYTDTQYF. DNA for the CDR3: TGTGCCAGCAGCCCCCGGGGCAGTTACACAGATACGCAGTATTTT.